Sequencing of this T cell receptor (gamma chain) was carried out in a study of gamma delta lymphoproliferative disorders and STAT genes. Across the study: Each gamma-chain library started from at least 50 ng of genomic DNA, using the LymphoTrack Dx TCRG Assay. Delta-chain libraries followed the EuroClonality-NGS standard operating procedure.

This clone rates as medium-sized. Its matching antigen is unknown. Different DNA sequences within this sample yield the same CDR3. Study-wide points: Nearly all major patient gamma and delta clonotypes were public.

The V gene end was trimmed by 11 bases and the J gene end by 3 bases; junction bases not matched to a gene: 5. The CDR3 is made up of 11 amino acids. TCRdb repeated clone calling on the multiplex PCR reads with CATT. Of some 2,300 gamma-chain clones listed, about 19% are singletons. Genomic DNA from isolated PBMCs served as the sequencing template. The rearrangement uses TRGV10 and TRGJ1 or TRGJ2. TCRdb supplies no J gene; here it was assigned by aligning the nucleotide sequence to germline. TRGV10 is classed as an ORF, of uncertain function. The TCR originated in a human donor with gamma-delta T-cell large granular lymphocyte leukemia. The sequenced material came from blood. The CDR3 region has the DNA TGTGCTGCGCCACCTTATTATAAGAAACTCTTT. Encoded protein: CAAPPYYKKLF.